The present T cell receptor (beta chain) was sequenced within a study of T cells in Graves' hyperthyroidism and ophthalmopathy. J was trimmed by 6 bases and V by 6 bases; bases with no gene match: 10. The germline V gene has CDR1 MNHEY and CDR2 SVGEGT. The CDR3 is 15 amino acids. RNA transcripts were the template for amplifying TCR beta CDR3 regions. With the HTBI primer set, the TCR CDR3 went through a first round of RT-PCR. TCRdb re-called the multiplex PCR reads through MiXCR, storing one row per CDR3 protein. The sample has approximately 480,000 distinct CDR3 sequences; around 20% are singletons. No progression to ophthalmopathy during 18 months of follow-up defined stable disease. This clonotype was recorded many times.

The sequenced material came from blood. The V gene is TRBV6-2 or TRBV6-3, the J gene TRBJ2-2; 7 bases line up with TRBD2. The receptor was derived from a man between 18 and 29 years old with Graves' hyperthyroidism. The CDR3 is CASRTSGVSAGELFF. The CDR3 nucleotides are TGTGCCAGCAGAACCAGCGGGGTGTCGGCCGGGGAGCTGTTTTTT.